Following are 31 T cell receptor beta chains from one sample sequenced in a study of regulatory T cells in long-lasting Graves disease. Arm-PCR of CDR3 regions with iRepertoire HTBI primers generated TCR beta libraries. Via MiXCR, TCRdb re-called the multiplex PCR reads, giving one row per CDR3 protein. The data hold some 600,000 distinct CDR3 sequences, with around 15% observed a single time. Stated time point: newly diagnosed GD, antithyroid drugs for less than 3 months. Following extraction of RNA from PBMCs, that RNA was used to make the TCR library. In addition, the sample was reused for a study of T cells in Graves' hyperthyroidism and ophthalmopathy.

Material: peripheral blood mononuclear cells (PBMCs), obtained at new diagnosis, from a patient treated with antithyroid drugs. Receptors originate from a man younger than 30 with Graves disease.

The chain combines TRBV29-1 with TRBJ2-3; 13 bases align to TRBD2. The germline V gene has CDR1 SQVTM and CDR2 ANQGSEA. This CDR3 spans 15 amino acids. V lost 4 bases and J lost 2; bases outside the gene matches: 3. The CDR3 loop is CSVVGTSGNTDTQYF. The DNA for the CDR3 is TGCAGCGTTGTTGGGACTAGCGGGAACACAGATACGCAGTATTTT.

This clonotype was counted ten times or more. The chain uses TRBV29-1 and TRBJ2-1; D unclear. The CDR3 is made up of 14 amino acids. Germline loops: CDR1 SQVTM, CDR2 ANQGSEA. The ends were cut back, 4 bases at V and 0 bases at J, with 10 bases in the middle. CDR3 sequence reads: CSVGRKVSYNEQFF. For the CDR3, the DNA is TGCAGCGTTGGACGAAAGGTCTCCTACAATGAGCAGTTCTTC.

This clonotype was recorded many times. The chain combines TRBV28 with TRBJ2-3, with D maybe TRBD2 (5 bases). With the DNA end fitting TRBJ2-1 better, the J assignment may be wrong. Per the germline V gene, CDR1 is MDHEN and CDR2 is SYDVKM. This CDR3 region has 13 residues. The CDR3 bases are TGTGCCAGCAGTTCACTAGGAACTAGTGAGCAGTTCTTC. It codes for CASSSLGTSEQFF.

The chain couples TRBV12-3 or TRBV12-4 to TRBJ2-5; D unresolved. V lost 6 bases and J lost 2, with 13 bases in between. The CDR3 contains 14 residues. CDR3 sequence reads: CASSHHNGQETQYF. In DNA form, the CDR3 reads TGTGCCAGCAGCCACCATAACGGGCAAGAGACCCAGTACTTC.

Many counts were recorded for this clonotype. This chain joins TRBV20-1 and TRBJ2-7, with 16 bases identical to TRBD2. The length of the CDR3 is 16 residues. Per the germline V gene, CDR1 is DFQATT and CDR2 is SNEGSKA (reference sequence). The V and J ends lost 6 bases and 3 bases, in that order; junction bases with no gene match: 8. CDR3 protein: CSAAGTSGRAVYEQYF. CDR3 coding DNA: TGCAGTGCAGCCGGGACTAGCGGGAGGGCCGTCTACGAGCAGTACTTC.

As to this clonotype: A single base separates this from a much larger clone, so it may be a read error. The chain combines TRBV6-5 with TRBJ2-7; D call uncertain. From germline, CDR1 is MNHEY and CDR2 SVGAGI. This CDR3 is built from 11 residues. CDR3 amino acids: CTSSWDYEQYF. In DNA, the CDR3 is TGTACCAGCAGTTGGGACTACGAGCAGTACTTC.

The chain employs TRBV9 and TRBJ1-4, with a tentative D call TRBD1 (6 bases). This CDR3 comprises 14 residues. Germline-derived CDR1 and CDR2 are SGDLS and YYNGEE. Trimming removed 2 bases from V and 7 bases from J, with 12 bases in between. The CDR3, as DNA: TGTGCCAGCAGCGTCGGGGGGCGCAGTGAAAAACTGTTTTTT. It codes for CASSVGGRSEKLFF. Full variable domain (outside the CDR3, taken from reference TRBV9 and TRBJ1-4): DSGVTQTPKHLITATGQRVTLRCSPRSGDLSVYWYQQSLDQGLQFLIQYYNGEERAKGNILERFSAQQFPDLHSELNLSSLELGDSALYFCASSVGGRSEKLFFGSGTQLSVL.

This clonotype was seen only a few times. This chain links TRBV9 with TRBJ2-2; D not certain. Trimming took 0 bases from V and 1 from J, leaving 10 bases between them. The CDR3 is made up of 16 amino acids. Germline CDR1 reads SGDLS; CDR2 reads YYNGEE. In DNA, the CDR3 is TGTGCCAGCAGCGTAGGATTTTTGGGGAACACCGGGGAGCTGTTTTTT. Its protein is CASSVGFLGNTGELFF.

DNA for the CDR3: TGTGCCAGCTCACCACTCCCGGGACGGAGATCAAACACCGGGGAGCTGTTTTTT. This sequence encodes CASSPLPGRRSNTGELFF. The V call is TRBV18, the J call TRBJ2-2; D possibly matches TRBD1 or TRBD2 (5 bases each). The CDR3 length is 18 residues. With 1 base removed from V and 2 bases from J, the gap between germline ends came to 17 bases. Germline CDR1 and CDR2: KGHSH and LQKENI.

This clonotype came up many times. The rearrangement joins TRBV29-1 to TRBJ2-5; either TRBD1 or TRBD2 may fit D (5 bases each). This CDR3 has 13 amino acids. CDR1 is SQVTM, CDR2 ANQGSEA, per germline. V was cut by 6 bases and J by 9 bases, with 20 bases left in between. CDR3 in DNA: TGCAGCGTAGGGACCGTCGAAGGGATGGCCCAGTACTTC. This gives the protein CSVGTVEGMAQYF.

This clonotype was counted at least ten times. This chain joins TRBV7-8 and TRBJ2-5; D unresolved. V was shortened by 1 base and J by 6 bases, with 15 bases between the two germline ends. Germline V gene data show CDR1 as SGHVS and CDR2 as FQNEAQ. The length of the CDR3 is 15 residues. The CDR3 is CASSLEGGAGQTQYF. The CDR3 DNA is TGTGCCAGCAGCTTAGAAGGCGGTGCCGGACAGACCCAGTACTTC.

This clonotype showed up many times. The chain recombines TRBV12-3 or TRBV12-4 with TRBJ2-7, with 7 positions matching TRBD1. The CDR3 length is 14 residues. V was clipped by 4 bases and J by 2 bases; unmatched bases: 5. CDR3 amino acids: CASSSGQGAYEQYF. Written as DNA, the CDR3 is TGTGCCAGCAGTTCTGGGCAGGGGGCCTACGAGCAGTACTTC.

The rearrangement uses TRBV4-1 and TRBJ2-1; D gene ambiguous. CDR1 and CDR2 (germline): MGHRA, YSYEKL. This CDR3 has 15 amino acids. V was pared by 6 bases and J by 2 bases, with 14 bases between. The CDR3, as DNA: TGCGCCAGCAGACCTGACACGCTCACCTACAATGAGCAGTTCTTC. The encoded protein is CASRPDTLTYNEQFF.

Many counts were recorded for this clonotype. The chain has TRBV11-2 and TRBJ2-1, with D perhaps TRBD1 (6 bases). The germline CDR1 and CDR2 sequences are SGHAT and FQNNGV. V was clipped by 0 bases and J by 13 bases, with 16 bases between them. This CDR3 contains 14 residues. The CDR3 DNA follows: TGTGCCAGCAGCTTAGATGGGGGCCGTCCGAATCAGTTCTTC. Its protein product is CASSLDGGRPNQFF.

In its sample, this clonotype was seen a few times. The V and J genes are TRBV20-1 and TRBJ1-5, with TRBD1 identical over 9 bases. This CDR3 region has 14 residues. The V and J ends lost 4 bases and 6 bases, in that order; junction bases with no gene match: 7. From germline, CDR1 is DFQATT and CDR2 SNEGSKA (reference sequence). The CDR3 protein is CSAIVTGGSQPQHF. CDR3 DNA sequence: TGCAGTGCTATAGTCACAGGGGGCAGTCAGCCCCAGCATTTT.

The chain has TRBV20-1 and TRBJ2-3; TRBD2 matches 7 bases. The CDR3 has 15 amino acids. Germline CDR1 reads DFQATT; CDR2 reads SNEGSKA (reference sequence). V trimming: 6 bases; J trimming: 2 bases; junction bases outside the gene matches: 11. CDR3 nucleotides: TGCAGTGCCACCCCCTCCGCGGGAGCCACAGATACGCAGTATTTT. This encodes CSATPSAGATDTQYF.

This clonotype was observed many times. The J gene is TRBJ2-1, the V gene TRBV12-3 or TRBV12-4, with a possible D match to TRBD2 (5 bases). Trimming stripped 5 bases from V and 7 bases from J, with 12 bases between. CDR3 size: 13 residues. The CDR3 DNA follows: TGTGCCAGCAGTCTCACACTAGGTAATGAGCAGTTCTTC. It yields the protein CASSLTLGNEQFF.

This clonotype has ten or more counts. The genes are TRBV3-1 and TRBJ1-5; D remains unclear. Trimming pared 1 base from V and 6 bases from J, leaving 10 bases between. The CDR3 extends over 14 amino acids. Germline values: CDR1 LGHDT, CDR2 YNNKEL (reference sequence). CDR3 sequence (DNA): TGTGCCAGCAGCCAAGGGGGAATCGGTCAGCCCCAGCATTTT. This sequence encodes CASSQGGIGQPQHF.

Many counts were recorded for this clonotype. The chain uses TRBV7-9 and TRBJ1-1, with D perhaps TRBD1 (5 bases). Per germline, CDR1 SEHNR and CDR2 FQNEAQ (reference sequence). The CDR3 is made up of 15 amino acids. V lost 3 bases, J lost 3 bases, and 14 bases lay in between. The chain's CDR3 is CASSLVVRVDTEAFF. The CDR3 bases are TGTGCCAGCAGCTTGGTAGTCAGGGTGGACACTGAAGCTTTCTTT.

There are many counts of this clonotype. The chain has TRBV6-5 and TRBJ1-5, with no clear D. CDR1 is MNHEY, CDR2 SVGAGI, per germline. The V end was cut by 4 bases, the J end by 3 bases, with 10 bases between. The CDR3 is 14 residues long. The chain's CDR3 is CASSSSSLNQPQHF. Written as DNA, the CDR3 is TGTGCCAGCAGTTCTTCCAGCCTCAATCAGCCCCAGCATTTT.

The J gene is TRBJ2-5, the V gene TRBV5-1, with D unresolved. The CDR3 extends over 14 amino acids. Germline V gives CDR1 SGHRS, CDR2 YFSETQ. V dropped 4 bases and J dropped 3 bases, with 13 bases sitting between them. CDR3 residues: CASSLGRKEETQYF. CDR3 nucleotide sequence: TGCGCCAGCAGCCTCGGACGTAAGGAAGAGACCCAGTACTTC.

The chain uses TRBV28 and TRBJ2-3; 7 bases line up with TRBD1. Trimming at V came to 5 bases and at J to 3 bases, leaving 8 bases not matched to a gene. The CDR3 covers 15 residues. Germline assignment: CDR1 MDHEN and CDR2 SYDVKM. CDR3 DNA: TGTGCCAGCAGTATCGACAGGGATCTTACAGATACGCAGTATTTT. Translated, it gives CASSIDRDLTDTQYF.

The V call is TRBV6-5, the J call TRBJ2-3; 11 bases are shared with TRBD2. This CDR3 is built from 18 residues. Germline CDR1 is MNHEY and CDR2 is SVGAGI. The V gene end was trimmed by 3 bases and the J gene end by 4 bases; junction bases not matched to a gene: 12. CDR3 region: CASSYTTSGATKADTQYF. CDR3 DNA sequence: TGTGCCAGCAGTTATACGACTAGCGGGGCCACGAAGGCAGATACGCAGTATTTT.

This clonotype was seen many times. The chain is built from TRBV6-5 and TRBJ2-7, with D perhaps assigned TRBD1 or TRBD2 (7 bases each). The CDR3 totals 17 residues. The ends were cut back, 2 bases at V and 6 bases at J, with 23 bases in the middle. The germline gives CDR1 MNHEY, CDR2 SVGAGI. In nucleotides, the CDR3 is TGTGCCAGCAGTTACGGTGGCAGGGGGGGTTTAATAGGCGAGCAGTACTTC. It specifies CASSYGGRGGLIGEQYF.

This clonotype turned up a few times. CDR3 coding DNA: TGCAGTGCTCTCCAGGCGGGGACCCAGTACTTC. Translated: CSALQAGTQYF. The V and J genes are TRBV20-1 and TRBJ2-5, with TRBD2 as a possible D gene (5 bases). Germline V gene data show CDR1 as DFQATT and CDR2 as SNEGSKA (reference sequence). CDR3 size: 11 residues. Trimming removed 5 bases from V and 7 bases from J, with 11 bases in between.

This clonotype has at least ten counts. The chain has TRBV6-2 or TRBV6-3 and TRBJ2-1; tentative D call: TRBD2 (6 bases). V lost 5 bases, J lost 9 bases, and 17 bases lay in between. The CDR3 is made up of 14 amino acids. CDR1 is MNHEY and CDR2 is SVGEGT in the germline V gene. CDR3 protein: CASSEREIAFEQFF. The CDR3 nucleotides read TGTGCCAGCAGTGAACGGGAGATAGCGTTTGAGCAGTTCTTC.

The genes are TRBV7-3 and TRBJ2-3, with 10 bases lining up with TRBD2. The CDR3 consists of 15 residues. CDR1 and CDR2 (germline): SGHTA, FQGTGA. V lost 6 bases to trimming and J lost 7 bases; unmatched junction nucleotides: 10. The CDR3, as DNA: TGTGCCAGCAGTTCTCTAGCGGGAGTTTTGAATACGCAGTATTTT. Translation: CASSSLAGVLNTQYF.

This clonotype has a count of ten or more. The rearrangement uses TRBV12-3 or TRBV12-4 and TRBJ1-1; 7 bases fit TRBD1. V was pared by 6 bases and J by 6 bases, with 7 bases of the junction left unmatched. The length of the CDR3 is 13 residues. The CDR3 nucleotides are TGTGCCAGCAGCCTCGACAGGGTCGCTGAAGCTTTCTTT. This translates into CASSLDRVAEAFF.

This clonotype was seen a few times. The chain joins TRBV6-2 or TRBV6-3 to TRBJ2-7, with D possibly being TRBD1 or TRBD2 (5 bases each). V lost 5 bases and J lost 5, with 16 bases in between. CDR1 and CDR2 (germline): MNHEY, SVGEGT. The CDR3 is 14 residues long. The CDR3 reads CASSLLRGGHEQYF. In nucleotides, the CDR3 is TGTGCCAGCAGTCTACTTAGGGGCGGGCACGAGCAGTACTTC.

The genes are TRBV27 and TRBJ1-1, with D perhaps matching TRBD1 (6 bases). The germline V gene encodes CDR1 MNHEY and CDR2 SMNVEV (reference sequence). V shed 1 base and J shed 1 base, with 19 bases lying between them. The CDR3 extends over 18 amino acids. The CDR3 region has the DNA TGTGCCAGCAGTTTATGGAAGGGAGGAGGGGGAGGGAACACTGAAGCTTTCTTT. Translated, it gives CASSLWKGGGGGNTEAFF.

This clonotype has a single count. This may arise from a read error, as a much more abundant clone is one base away. The rearrangement uses TRBV20-1 and TRBJ1-6; D possibly corresponds to TRBD1 (5 bases). Deletions cut 4 bases from V and 10 bases from J, with 14 bases between. Germline V gene data show CDR1 as DFQATT and CDR2 as SNEGSKA (reference sequence). The CDR3 length is 13 residues. CDR3 nucleotide sequence: TGCAGTGCTAAAGGACACGGTTACTCACCCCTCCACTTT. Amino acid sequence: CSAKGHGYSPLHF.